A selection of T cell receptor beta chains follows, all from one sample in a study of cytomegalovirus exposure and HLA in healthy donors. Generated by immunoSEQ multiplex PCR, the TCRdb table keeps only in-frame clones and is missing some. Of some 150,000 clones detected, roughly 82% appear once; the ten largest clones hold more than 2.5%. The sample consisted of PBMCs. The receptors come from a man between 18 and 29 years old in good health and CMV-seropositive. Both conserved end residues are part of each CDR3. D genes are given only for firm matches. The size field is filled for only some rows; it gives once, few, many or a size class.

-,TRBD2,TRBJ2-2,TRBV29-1,CSARTSGRTEELFF,TGCAGCGCTAGGACTAGCGGGAGGACCGAGGAGCTGTTTTTT
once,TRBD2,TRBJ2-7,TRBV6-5,CASTPPGRGEQYF,TGTGCCAGCACCCCCCCAGGGAGGGGCGAGCAGTACTTC
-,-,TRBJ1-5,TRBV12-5,CASGFWTGYSNQPQHF,TGTGCTAGTGGTTTCTGGACTGGCTATAGCAATCAGCCCCAGCATTTT
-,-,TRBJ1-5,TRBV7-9,CASSLSANQPQHF,TGTGCCAGCAGCTTAAGCGCCAATCAGCCCCAGCATTTT
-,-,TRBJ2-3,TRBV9,CASSGSEGTDTQYF,TGTGCCAGCAGCGGTAGTGAGGGCACAGATACGCAGTATTTT
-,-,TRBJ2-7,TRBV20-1,CSARTAYEQYF,TGCAGTGCGCGGACAGCCTACGAGCAGTACTTC
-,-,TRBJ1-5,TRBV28,CASSDRGLNQPQHF,TGTGCCAGCAGTGATAGGGGCCTCAATCAGCCCCAGCATTTT
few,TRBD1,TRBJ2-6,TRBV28,CASTPRTGGSGANVLTF,TGTGCCAGCACCCCAAGGACAGGGGGCTCTGGGGCCAACGTCCTGACTTTC
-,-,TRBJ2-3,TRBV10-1,CASSDPGSTDTQYF,TGCGCCAGCAGTGACCCGGGGAGCACAGATACGCAGTATTTT
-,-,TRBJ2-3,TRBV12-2,CASRLDGQGETDTQYF,TGTGCAAGTCGCTTAGACGGGCAGGGCGAAACAGATACGCAGTATTTT
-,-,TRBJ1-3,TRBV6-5,CASRRNRAGNTIYF,TGTGCCAGCAGACGGAACAGGGCTGGAAACACCATATATTTT
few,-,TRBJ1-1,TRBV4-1,CASSLQGNTEAFF,TGCGCCAGCAGCCTGCAGGGGAACACTGAAGCTTTCTTT
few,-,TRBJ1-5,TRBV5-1,CASSLDSPDDQPQHF,TGCGCCAGCAGCTTGGACAGCCCCGACGATCAGCCCCAGCATTTT
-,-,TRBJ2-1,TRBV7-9,CASSARAGTPSYNEQFF,TGTGCCAGCAGCGCGAGGGCCGGGACTCCCTCCTACAATGAGCAGTTCTTC
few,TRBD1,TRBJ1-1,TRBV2,CASSLFFQGAVAFF,TGTGCCAGCAGTCTCTTCTTCCAGGGGGCGGTAGCTTTCTTT
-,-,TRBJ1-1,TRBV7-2,CASSSFLNTEAFF,TGTGCCAGCAGCTCCTTTTTGAACACTGAAGCTTTCTTT
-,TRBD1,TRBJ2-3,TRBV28,CASSATGGSTDTQYF,TGTGCCAGCAGTGCGACAGGGGGGAGCACAGATACGCAGTATTTT
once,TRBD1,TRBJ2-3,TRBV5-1,CASSLVGDRVGERADTQYF,TGCGCCAGCAGCTTGGTCGGTGACAGGGTGGGGGAAAGAGCAGATACGCAGTATTTT
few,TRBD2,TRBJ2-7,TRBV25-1,CASSEVGTSGTYEQYF,TGTGCCAGCAGTGAAGTCGGGACTAGCGGTACCTACGAGCAGTACTTC
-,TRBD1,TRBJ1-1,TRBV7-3,CASSSQGGTEAFF,TGTGCCAGCAGCTCCCAGGGGGGCACTGAAGCTTTCTTT
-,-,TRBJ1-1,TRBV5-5,CASSSYQVNTEAFF,TGTGCCAGCAGTTCTTATCAGGTGAACACTGAAGCTTTCTTT
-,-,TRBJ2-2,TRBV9,CASSSLGGQGTGELFF,TGTGCCAGCAGCTCCCTGGGGGGGCAGGGCACCGGGGAGCTGTTTTTT
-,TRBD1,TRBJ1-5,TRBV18,CASSPDRTSNQPQHF,TGTGCCAGCTCACCGGACAGGACTAGCAATCAGCCCCAGCATTTT
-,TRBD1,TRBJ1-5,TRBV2,CASSEPTGDVIQPQHF,TGTGCCAGCAGTGAACCAACAGGGGATGTGATTCAGCCCCAGCATTTT
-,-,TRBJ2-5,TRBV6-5,CASSDDRQETQYF,TGTGCCAGCAGTGACGACAGGCAAGAGACCCAGTACTTC
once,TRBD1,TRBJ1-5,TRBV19,CASSERQGASNQPQHF,TGTGCCAGTAGTGAACGCCAGGGGGCGAGCAATCAGCCCCAGCATTTT
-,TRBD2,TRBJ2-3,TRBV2,CASSEVRTSGSRDTQYF,TGTGCCAGCAGTGAAGTAAGGACTAGCGGGAGTCGGGATACGCAGTATTTT
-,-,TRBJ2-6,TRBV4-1,CASSPPPFGTVGANVLTF,TGCGCCAGCAGCCCGCCCCCCTTCGGAACAGTTGGGGCCAACGTCCTGACTTTC
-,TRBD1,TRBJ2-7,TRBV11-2,CASSFGQGYEQYF,TGTGCCAGCTCCTTCGGACAGGGCTACGAGCAGTACTTC
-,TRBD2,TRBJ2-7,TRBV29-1,CSVAGLAGVSPSIGDGQYF,TGCAGCGTGGCCGGACTAGCGGGAGTCTCTCCGTCCATCGGTGATGGGCAGTACTTC
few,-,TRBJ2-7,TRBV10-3,CAISESHQTYEQYF,TGTGCCATCAGTGAGTCGCACCAGACCTACGAGCAGTACTTC
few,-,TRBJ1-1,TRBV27,CASRSRFDTEAFF,TGTGCCAGCAGATCCCGTTTTGACACTGAAGCTTTCTTT
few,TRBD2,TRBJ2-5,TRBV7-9,CASSPGTSGLGLAETQYF,TGTGCCAGCAGCCCCGGGACTAGCGGGCTAGGTTTAGCGGAGACCCAGTACTTC
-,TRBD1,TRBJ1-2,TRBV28,CASSLPTGAEHGYTF,TGTGCCAGCAGTTTACCCACAGGGGCAGAGCATGGCTACACCTTC